This T cell receptor (beta chain) was recovered during a study of identical twins. Study observations and caveats: Models underpredicted monozygotic twin sharing of out-of-frame TCR alpha. Alpha sequences out of frame and shared by twins had excess low generation probability.

Each donor was a healthy Caucasian. MiXCR, applied by TCRdb to the 5' RACE reads, yields one record per CDR3 protein. This table holds fewer than 550,000 distinct CDR3 sequences, roughly an eighth found once. About this clonotype itself: Its antigen is not known.

The same specimen was also included in a second study, on yellow fever vaccine responses in identical twins. That study reports: A vaccine T cell response that seemed partly convergent and partly personalized was reported in twins.

The sequence derives from a woman aged 18-30 years in good health. Source material: CD4+ T cells sorted from blood.

The CDR3 DNA is TGTGCCAGCAGCTTAGCGCGGGGGCGCCGGGACACAGATACGCAGTATTTT. Translation: CASSLARGRRDTDTQYF. The chain joins TRBV7-8 to TRBJ2-3, with D perhaps matching TRBD2 (7 bases). Germline CDR1 is SGHVS and CDR2 is FQNEAQ. Deletions cut 0 bases from V and 2 bases from J, with 15 bases between. This CDR3 contains 17 residues.